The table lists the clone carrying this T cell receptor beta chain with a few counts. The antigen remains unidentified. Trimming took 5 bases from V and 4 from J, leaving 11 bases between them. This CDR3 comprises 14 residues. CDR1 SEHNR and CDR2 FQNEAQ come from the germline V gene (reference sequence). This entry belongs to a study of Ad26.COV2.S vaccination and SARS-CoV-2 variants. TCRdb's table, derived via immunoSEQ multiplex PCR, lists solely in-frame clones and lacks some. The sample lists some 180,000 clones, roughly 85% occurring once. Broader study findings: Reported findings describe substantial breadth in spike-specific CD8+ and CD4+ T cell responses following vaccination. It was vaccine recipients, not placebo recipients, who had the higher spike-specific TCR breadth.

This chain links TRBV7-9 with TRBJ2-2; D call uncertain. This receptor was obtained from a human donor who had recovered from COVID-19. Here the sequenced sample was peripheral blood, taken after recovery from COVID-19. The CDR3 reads CASSILSSTGELFF. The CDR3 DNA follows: TGTGCCAGCAGCATTTTAAGCTCCACCGGGGAGCTGTTTTTT.